This record looks at one T cell receptor (beta chain) sequence and its context. The record originates from a study of CD8 T cells in Susac syndrome. Random hexamers primed reverse transcription of about 0.45 to 1 ug RNA. In TCRdb, the immunoSEQ multiplex PCR reads were re-called with MiXCR into one record per CDR3 protein. Of roughly 140,000 distinct CDR3 sequences in the sample, approximately 93% are singletons; the top ten hold around 0.21%. The V end lost 1 base, the J end lost 3 bases, and 4 bases lay between the germline ends. The CDR3 runs to 12 residues. Germline V gene lookup returns CDR1 SNHLY and CDR2 FYNNEI.

The chain recombines TRBV2 with TRBJ2-7, with D unclear. This TCR derives from a human donor with multiple sclerosis. The sample taken for sequencing was CD8+ T cells from PBMCs. The CDR3 DNA reads as TGTGCCAGCAGTGAAGGGATCTACGAGCAGTACTTC. The encoded protein is CASSEGIYEQYF.